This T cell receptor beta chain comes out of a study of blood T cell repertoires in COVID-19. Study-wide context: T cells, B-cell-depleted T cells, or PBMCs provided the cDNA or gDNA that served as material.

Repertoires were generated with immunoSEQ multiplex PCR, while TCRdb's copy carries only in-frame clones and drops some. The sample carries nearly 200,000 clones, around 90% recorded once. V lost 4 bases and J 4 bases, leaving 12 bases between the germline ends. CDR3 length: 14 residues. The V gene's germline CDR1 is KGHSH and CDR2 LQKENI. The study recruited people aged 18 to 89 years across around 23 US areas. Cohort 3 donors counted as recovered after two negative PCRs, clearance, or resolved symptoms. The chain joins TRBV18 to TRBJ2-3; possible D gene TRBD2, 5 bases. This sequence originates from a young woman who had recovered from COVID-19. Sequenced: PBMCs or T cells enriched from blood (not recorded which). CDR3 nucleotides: TGTGCCAGCTCACGCACCGGACTTGCAGATACGCAGTATTTT. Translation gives CASSRTGLADTQYF.